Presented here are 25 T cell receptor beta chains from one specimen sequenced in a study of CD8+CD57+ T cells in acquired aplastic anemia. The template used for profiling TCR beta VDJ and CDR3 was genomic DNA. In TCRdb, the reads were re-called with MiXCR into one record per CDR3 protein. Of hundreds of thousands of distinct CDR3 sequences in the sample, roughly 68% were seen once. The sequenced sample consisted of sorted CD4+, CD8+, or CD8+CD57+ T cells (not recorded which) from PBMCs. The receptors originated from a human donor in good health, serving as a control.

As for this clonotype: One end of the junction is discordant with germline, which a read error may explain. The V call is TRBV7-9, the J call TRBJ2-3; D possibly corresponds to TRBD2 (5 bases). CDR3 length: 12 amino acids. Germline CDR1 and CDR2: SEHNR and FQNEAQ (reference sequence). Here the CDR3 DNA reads TGTGCCAGCAGCTCGGAGGCAGATACGCCGTATTTT. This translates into CASSSEADTPYF.

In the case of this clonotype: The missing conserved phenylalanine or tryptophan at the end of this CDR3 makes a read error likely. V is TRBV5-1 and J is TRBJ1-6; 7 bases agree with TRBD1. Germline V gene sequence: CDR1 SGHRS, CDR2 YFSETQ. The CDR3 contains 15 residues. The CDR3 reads CASSPTGDTDSPLHL. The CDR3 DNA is TGTGCCAGCAGCCCTACAGGGGACACTGATTCACCCCTCCACCTT.

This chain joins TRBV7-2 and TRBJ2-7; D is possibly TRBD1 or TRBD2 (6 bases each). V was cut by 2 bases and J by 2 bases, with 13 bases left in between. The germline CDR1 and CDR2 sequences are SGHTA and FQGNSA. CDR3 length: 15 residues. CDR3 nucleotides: TGTGCCAGCAGCTTAAGGGGGGCACGGACCTACGAGCAGTACTTC. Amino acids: CASSLRGARTYEQYF.

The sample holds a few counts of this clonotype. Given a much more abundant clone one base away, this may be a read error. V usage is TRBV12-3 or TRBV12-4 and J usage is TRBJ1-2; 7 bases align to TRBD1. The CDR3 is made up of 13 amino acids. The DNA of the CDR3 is TGTGCCTGCAGCACGGGACAGCGAGGCAGCTACACCTTC. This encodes CACSTGQRGSYTF.

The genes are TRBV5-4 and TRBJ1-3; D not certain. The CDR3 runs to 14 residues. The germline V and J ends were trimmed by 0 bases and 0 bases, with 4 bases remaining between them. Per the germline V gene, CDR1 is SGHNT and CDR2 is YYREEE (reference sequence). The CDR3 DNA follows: TGTGCCAGCAGCTTGGAGACCTCTGGAAACACCATATATTTT. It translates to CASSLETSGNTIYF.

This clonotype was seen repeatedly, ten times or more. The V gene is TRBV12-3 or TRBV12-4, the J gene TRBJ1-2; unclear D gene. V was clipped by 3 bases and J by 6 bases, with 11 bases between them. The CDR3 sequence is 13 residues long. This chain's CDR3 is CASSFQGSDGYTF. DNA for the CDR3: TGTGCCAGCAGTTTCCAAGGGTCTGATGGCTACACCTTC.

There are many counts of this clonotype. The CDR3 loop reads CASSLGKTGENGSPLHF. The CDR3, as DNA: TGTGCCAGCAGCTTAGGAAAGACAGGGGAGAATGGGTCACCCCTCCACTTT. This chain links TRBV7-6 with TRBJ1-6; the match to TRBD1 covers 8 bases. CDR3 length equals 17 residues. V shed 1 base and J 10 bases; nucleotides not matched to a gene: 12. The V gene's germline CDR1 is SGHVS and CDR2 FNYEAQ. Supplemented by reference TRBV7-6 and TRBJ1-6, the full variable domain reads GAGVSQSPRYKVTKRGQDVALRCDPISGHVSLYWYRQALGQGPEFLTYFNYEAQQDKSGLPNDRFSAERPEGSISTLTIQRTEQRDSAMYRCASSLGKTGENGSPLHFGNGTRLTVT.

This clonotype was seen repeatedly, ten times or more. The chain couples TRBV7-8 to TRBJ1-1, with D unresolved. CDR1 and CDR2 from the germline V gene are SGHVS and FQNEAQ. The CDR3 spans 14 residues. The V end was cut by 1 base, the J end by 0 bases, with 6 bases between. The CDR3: CASSLVRLNTEAFF. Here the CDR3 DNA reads TGTGCCAGCAGCTTAGTCCGGTTGAACACTGAAGCTTTCTTT.

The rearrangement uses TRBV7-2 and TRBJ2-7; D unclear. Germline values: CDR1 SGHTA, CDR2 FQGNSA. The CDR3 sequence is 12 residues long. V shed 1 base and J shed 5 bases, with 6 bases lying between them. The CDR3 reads CASSLGVNEQYF. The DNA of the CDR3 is TGTGCCAGCAGCTTAGGGGTTAACGAGCAGTACTTC.

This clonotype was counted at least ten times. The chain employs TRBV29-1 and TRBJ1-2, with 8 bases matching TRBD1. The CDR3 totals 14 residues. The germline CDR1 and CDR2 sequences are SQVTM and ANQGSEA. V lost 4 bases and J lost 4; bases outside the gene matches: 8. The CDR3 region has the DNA TGCAGCGTTGCCCGGACAGGGAGTATCTATGGCTACACCTTC. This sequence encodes CSVARTGSIYGYTF.

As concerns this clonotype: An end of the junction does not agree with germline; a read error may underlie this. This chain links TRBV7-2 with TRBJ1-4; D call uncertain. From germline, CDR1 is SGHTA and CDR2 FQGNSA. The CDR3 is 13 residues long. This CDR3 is CASSLAGSVTEAF. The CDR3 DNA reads TGTGCCAGCAGCTTAGCAGGGTCCGTAACTGAAGCTTTC.

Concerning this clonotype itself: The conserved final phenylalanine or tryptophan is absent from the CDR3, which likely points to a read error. The CDR3 coding sequence is TGTGCCAGTACCCTTGGGGTTGGGGGGGATGGCTACACCTTA. Protein sequence: CASTLGVGGDGYTL. This rearrangement joins TRBV19 to TRBJ1-2; D might be TRBD1 (5 bases). CDR3 length equals 14 residues. Deletions cut 7 bases from V and 6 bases from J, with 18 bases between. From germline, CDR1 is LNHDA and CDR2 SQIVND (reference sequence).

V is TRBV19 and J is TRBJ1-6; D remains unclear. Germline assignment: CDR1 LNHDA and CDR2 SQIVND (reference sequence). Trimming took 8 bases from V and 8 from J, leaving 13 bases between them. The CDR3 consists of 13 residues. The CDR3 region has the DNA TGTGCCAGTTCGGACGGCCCGCATTCACCCCTCCACTTT. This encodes CASSDGPHSPLHF.

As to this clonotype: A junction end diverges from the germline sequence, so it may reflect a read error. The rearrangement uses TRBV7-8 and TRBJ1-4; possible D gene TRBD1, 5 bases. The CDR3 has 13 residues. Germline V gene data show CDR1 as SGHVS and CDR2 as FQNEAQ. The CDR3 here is CASSQERKTELFF. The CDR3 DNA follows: TGCGCCAGCAGCCAAGAGAGAAAGACAGAACTGTTTTTT.

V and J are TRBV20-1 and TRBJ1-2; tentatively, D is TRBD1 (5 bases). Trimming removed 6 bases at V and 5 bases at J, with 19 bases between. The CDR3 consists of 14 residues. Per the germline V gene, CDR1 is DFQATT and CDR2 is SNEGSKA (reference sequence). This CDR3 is CSAPGDYERYGYTF. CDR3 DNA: TGCAGTGCCCCGGGGGACTACGAGCGGTATGGCTACACCTTC.

The DNA of the CDR3 is TGCAGTGCTAGACCGCTCGTCGGGGGGGCCTACGAGCAGTACTTC. Translating it yields CSARPLVGGAYEQYF. V and J are TRBV20-1 and TRBJ2-7, with TRBD2 matching 8 bases. The CDR3 is 15 amino acids. Per germline, CDR1 DFQATT and CDR2 SNEGSKA (reference sequence). V shed 2 bases, J shed 2 bases, and the junction held 8 bases outside the gene matches.

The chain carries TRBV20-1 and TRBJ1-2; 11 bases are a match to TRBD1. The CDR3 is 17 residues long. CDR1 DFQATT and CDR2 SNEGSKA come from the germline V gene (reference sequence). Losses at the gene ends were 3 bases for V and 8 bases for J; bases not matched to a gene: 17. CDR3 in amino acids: CSARRTVTGTGGGGYTF. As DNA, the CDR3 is TGCAGTGCTAGGAGGACGGTCACCGGGACAGGGGGAGGGGGCTACACCTTC.

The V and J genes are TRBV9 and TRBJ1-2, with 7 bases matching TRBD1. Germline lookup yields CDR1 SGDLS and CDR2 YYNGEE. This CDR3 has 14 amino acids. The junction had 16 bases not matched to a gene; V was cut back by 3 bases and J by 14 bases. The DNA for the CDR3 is TGTGCCAGCAGCGGAGCTGCAGGGGGGCAGCCAGATACCTTC. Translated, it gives CASSGAAGGQPDTF. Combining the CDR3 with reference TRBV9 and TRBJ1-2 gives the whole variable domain DSGVTQTPKHLITATGQRVTLRCSPRSGDLSVYWYQQSLDQGLQFLIQYYNGEERAKGNILERFSAQQFPDLHSELNLSSLELGDSALYFCASSGAAGGQPDTFGSGTRLTVV.

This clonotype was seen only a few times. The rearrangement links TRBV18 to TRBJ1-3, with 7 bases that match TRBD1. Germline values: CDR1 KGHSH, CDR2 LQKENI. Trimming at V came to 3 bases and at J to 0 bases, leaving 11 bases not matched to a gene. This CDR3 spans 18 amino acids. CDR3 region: CASSPRRDSQSSGNTIYF. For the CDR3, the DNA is TGTGCCAGCTCACCCCGGCGGGACAGCCAATCCTCTGGAAACACCATATATTTT.

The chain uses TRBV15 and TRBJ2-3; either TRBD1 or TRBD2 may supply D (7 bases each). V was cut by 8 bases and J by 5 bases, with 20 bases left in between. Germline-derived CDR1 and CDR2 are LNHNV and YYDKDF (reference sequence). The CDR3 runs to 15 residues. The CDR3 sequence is CATQAGGGAGDTQYF. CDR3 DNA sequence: TGTGCCACCCAAGCAGGGGGGGGGGCGGGAGATACGCAGTATTTT.

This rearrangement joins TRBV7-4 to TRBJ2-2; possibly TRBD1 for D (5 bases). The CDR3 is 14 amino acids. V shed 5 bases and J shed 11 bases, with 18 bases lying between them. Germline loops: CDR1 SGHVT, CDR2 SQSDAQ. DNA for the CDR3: TGTGCCAGCAGCAAAGGGGCCTTCCCGCCCGAGCTGTTTTTT. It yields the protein CASSKGAFPPELFF.

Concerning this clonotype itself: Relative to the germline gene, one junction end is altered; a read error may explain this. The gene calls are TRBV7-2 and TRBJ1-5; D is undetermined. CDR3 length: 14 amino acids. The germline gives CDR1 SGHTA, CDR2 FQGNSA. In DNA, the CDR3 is TGTGCCAGCAGCCCCCGTGATCCCGATCAGCCCCCCCACTTT. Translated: CASSPRDPDQPPHF.

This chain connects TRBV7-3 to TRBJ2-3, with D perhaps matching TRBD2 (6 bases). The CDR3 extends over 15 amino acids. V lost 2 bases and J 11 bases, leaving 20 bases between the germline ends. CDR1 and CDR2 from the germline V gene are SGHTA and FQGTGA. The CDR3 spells CASSLDLGLTDEQYF. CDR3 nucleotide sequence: TGTGCCAGCAGCTTAGACCTCGGACTAACAGATGAGCAGTATTTT.

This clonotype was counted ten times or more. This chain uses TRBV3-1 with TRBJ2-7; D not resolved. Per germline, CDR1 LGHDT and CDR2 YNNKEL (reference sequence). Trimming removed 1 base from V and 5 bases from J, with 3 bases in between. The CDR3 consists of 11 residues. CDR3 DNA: TGTGCCAGCAGCCAAGGCCACGAGCAGTACTTC. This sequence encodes CASSQGHEQYF.

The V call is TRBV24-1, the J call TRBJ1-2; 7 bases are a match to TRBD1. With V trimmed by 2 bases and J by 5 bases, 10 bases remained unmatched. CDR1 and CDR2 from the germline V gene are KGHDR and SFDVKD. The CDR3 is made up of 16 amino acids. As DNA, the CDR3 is TGTGCCACCAGTGATTCCCTTCCGGTACAGGGGTATGGCTACACCTTC. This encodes CATSDSLPVQGYGYTF.